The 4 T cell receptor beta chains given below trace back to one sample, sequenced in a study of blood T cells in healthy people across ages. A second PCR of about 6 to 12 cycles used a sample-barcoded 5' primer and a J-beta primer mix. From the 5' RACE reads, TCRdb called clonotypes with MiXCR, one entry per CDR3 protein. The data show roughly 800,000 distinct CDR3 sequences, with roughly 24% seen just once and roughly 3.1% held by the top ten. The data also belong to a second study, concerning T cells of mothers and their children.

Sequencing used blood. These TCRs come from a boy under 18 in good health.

DNA of the CDR3: TGTGCCAGCAGCTTATATCAGGGAACCCTACGCACAGATACGCAGTATTTT. As protein: CASSLYQGTLRTDTQYF. The chain recombines TRBV11-2 with TRBJ2-3; a weak D match, TRBD1 (5 bases). V dropped 2 bases and J dropped 1 base, with 16 bases sitting between them. This CDR3 has 17 amino acids. The germline gives CDR1 SGHAT, CDR2 FQNNGV.

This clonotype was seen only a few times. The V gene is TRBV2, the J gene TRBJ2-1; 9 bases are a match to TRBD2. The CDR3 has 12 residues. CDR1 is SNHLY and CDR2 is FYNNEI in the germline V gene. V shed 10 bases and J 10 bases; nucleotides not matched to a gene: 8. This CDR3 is CATKGLAGEQFF. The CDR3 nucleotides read TGTGCCACCAAGGGCCTAGCGGGGGAGCAGTTCTTC.

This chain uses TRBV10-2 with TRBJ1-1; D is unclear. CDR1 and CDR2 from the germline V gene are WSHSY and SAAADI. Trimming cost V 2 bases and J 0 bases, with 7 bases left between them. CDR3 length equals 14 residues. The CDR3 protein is CASSEVRVNTEAFF. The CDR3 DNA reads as TGCGCCAGCAGTGAGGTCAGAGTGAACACTGAAGCTTTCTTT.

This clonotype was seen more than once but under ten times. The CDR3 region has the DNA TGTGCCAGCAGCTTAATAGCTAGCGGGGCATCTAGCACAGATACGCAGTATTTT. Protein: CASSLIASGASSTDTQYF. The rearrangement uses TRBV11-2 and TRBJ2-3; 9 positions agree with TRBD2. Losses at the gene ends were 2 bases for V and 0 bases for J; bases not matched to a gene: 9. This CDR3 region has 18 residues. CDR1 is SGHAT, CDR2 FQNNGV, per germline.